One sample yielded the 12 T cell receptor beta chains listed below, sequenced in a study of breast tumors, draining lymph nodes, adjacent tissues. TCRdb re-called the multiplex PCR reads with MiXCR, one entry per CDR3 protein. The sample records about 120,000 distinct CDR3 sequences, 15% to 20% being singletons. The lymph nodes were axillary draining lymph nodes from breast cancer patients. The specimen sequenced was axillary lymph node tissue. These receptors all come from a female donor with breast cancer. Some clones in this sample may be carry-over from other donors' samples.

As for this clonotype: One base away lies a much larger clone, so this may be a sequencing read error. The chain employs TRBV14 and TRBJ2-3; perhaps TRBD2 as D (5 bases). CDR3 length: 17 residues. Germline CDR1 is SGHDN and CDR2 is FVKESK. Here the CDR3 reads CACSQERRQSGSDTQYF. CDR3 DNA: TGTGCCTGCAGCCAAGAAAGGAGGCAAAGTGGGTCAGATACGCAGTATTTT.

This clonotype was counted many times. This rearrangement joins TRBV6-1 to TRBJ1-5, with D perhaps matching TRBD1 (5 bases). Germline values: CDR1 MNHNS, CDR2 SASEGT. The CDR3 contains 16 residues. The V end was cut by 6 bases, the J end by 3 bases, with 18 bases between. The chain's CDR3 is CASRRGASPFNQPQHF. The DNA of the CDR3 is TGTGCCAGCAGGAGGGGAGCATCCCCCTTCAATCAGCCCCAGCATTTT.

This sequence joins TRBV5-1 and TRBJ2-2; 9 bases line up with TRBD1. J was trimmed by 4 bases and V by 4 bases; bases with no gene match: 8. Per the germline V gene, CDR1 is SGHRS and CDR2 is YFSETQ. The CDR3 is 16 residues long. The CDR3 loop is CASSNRGTGITGELFF. The CDR3 DNA reads TGCGCCAGCAGCAACCGCGGGACAGGGATCACCGGGGAGCTGTTTTTT.

This clonotype occurred many times. CDR3 DNA: TGTGCCAGCAGTTTATCATGGCAGGGTTACGAGCAGTACTTC. It specifies CASSLSWQGYEQYF. The rearrangement joins TRBV27 to TRBJ2-7; tentatively, D is TRBD1 (5 bases). The V end lost 0 bases, the J end lost 4 bases, and 10 bases lay between the germline ends. There are 14 residues in the CDR3. In germline, CDR1 is MNHEY, CDR2 SMNVEV (reference sequence).

This clonotype was seen ten or more times. The chain carries TRBV24-1 and TRBJ2-3, with D perhaps matching TRBD2 (6 bases). Between the trimmed V and J ends, which lost 3 bases and 3 bases, there was a span of 9 bases. This CDR3 is built from 14 residues. Germline CDR1 is KGHDR and CDR2 is SFDVKD. This CDR3 reads CATSDGTYTDTQYF. DNA of the CDR3: TGTGCCACCAGTGATGGGACTTATACAGATACGCAGTATTTT.

This clonotype was counted only a few times. The gene calls are TRBV20-1 and TRBJ1-1; 8 nucleotides align to TRBD1. Germline loops: CDR1 DFQATT, CDR2 SNEGSKA (reference sequence). CDR3 size: 14 residues. CDR3 sequence: CRGRTGGPNTEAFF. DNA for the CDR3: TGCAGAGGCCGTACAGGGGGGCCGAACACTGAAGCTTTCTTT.

This clonotype was detected ten times or more. As DNA, the CDR3 is TGCAGCGTTGATGTGGTAACAGAGACCCAGTACTTC. It yields the protein CSVDVVTETQYF. J is TRBJ2-5 and V is TRBV29-1; D gene ambiguous. The CDR3 totals 12 residues. Germline CDR1 SQVTM, CDR2 ANQGSEA. V was trimmed by 3 bases and J by 4 bases, leaving 9 bases between them.

This clonotype has at least ten counts. The gene calls are TRBV7-6 and TRBJ2-3; weak D call: TRBD2 (5 bases). V dropped 2 bases and J dropped 6 bases, with 9 bases sitting between them. Germline lookup yields CDR1 SGHVS and CDR2 FNYEAQ. The CDR3 length is 13 residues. CDR3 in amino acids: CASSLLAVDTQYF. In DNA, the CDR3 is TGTGCCAGCAGCTTACTAGCAGTCGATACGCAGTATTTT.

This clonotype was seen a handful of times. This rearrangement joins TRBV15 to TRBJ2-4; TRBD1 matches at 7 bases. The CDR3 runs to 17 residues. V was clipped by 2 bases and J by 1 base; unmatched bases: 8. Germline CDR1 and CDR2: LNHNV and YYDKDF (reference sequence). DNA of the CDR3: TGTGCCACCAGCAGAACTAAGGGGGCTGCGGCCAAAAACATTCAGTACTTC. Translating gives CATSRTKGAAAKNIQYF. Together with reference TRBV15 and TRBJ2-4, the CDR3 gives the full variable domain: DAMVIQNPRYQVTQFGKPVTLSCSQTLNHNVMYWYQQKSSQAPKLLFHYYDKDFNNEADTPDNFQSRRPNTSFCFLDIRSPGLGDTAMYLCATSRTKGAAAKNIQYFGAGTRLSVL.

This clonotype was seen at least ten times. The V and J genes are TRBV9 and TRBJ1-2; unclear D gene. Germline CDR1 SGDLS, CDR2 YYNGEE. The CDR3 loop spans 15 amino acids. The V end was cut by 4 bases, the J end by 5 bases, with 18 bases between. CDR3 nucleotides: TGTGCCAGCAGCCAAGACCTCTCCGGGCGGTATGGCTACACCTTC. This translates into CASSQDLSGRYGYTF.

This clonotype was counted ten times or more. The DNA for the CDR3 is TGTGCCAGCAGTCAGTTGACAGGGATTAGTGAGACCCAGTACTTC. Protein: CASSQLTGISETQYF. This sequence joins TRBV2 and TRBJ2-5; 7 bases are a match to TRBD1. Germline V lookup: CDR1 SNHLY, CDR2 FYNNEI. Trimming took 5 bases from V and 5 from J; bases not matched to a gene: 11. The CDR3 runs 15 residues.

The chain combines TRBV7-2 with TRBJ2-6; no clear D gene. V dropped 2 bases and J dropped 0 bases, with 11 bases sitting between them. The CDR3 is made up of 17 amino acids. Germline lookup yields CDR1 SGHTA and CDR2 FQGNSA. The CDR3 reads CASSLLGPASGANVLTF. DNA for the CDR3: TGTGCCAGCAGCTTACTCGGCCCCGCCTCTGGGGCCAACGTCCTGACTTTC.